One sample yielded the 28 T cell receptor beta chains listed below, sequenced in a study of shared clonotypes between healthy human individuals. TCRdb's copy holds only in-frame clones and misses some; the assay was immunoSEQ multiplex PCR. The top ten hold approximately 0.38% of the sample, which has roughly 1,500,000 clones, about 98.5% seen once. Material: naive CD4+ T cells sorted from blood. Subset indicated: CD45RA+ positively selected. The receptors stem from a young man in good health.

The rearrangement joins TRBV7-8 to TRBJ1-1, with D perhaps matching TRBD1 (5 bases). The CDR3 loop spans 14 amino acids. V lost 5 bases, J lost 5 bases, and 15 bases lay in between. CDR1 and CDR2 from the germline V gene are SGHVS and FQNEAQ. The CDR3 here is CASSTDTRGTEAFF. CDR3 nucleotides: TGTGCCAGCAGCACGGACACCCGAGGGACTGAAGCTTTCTTT.

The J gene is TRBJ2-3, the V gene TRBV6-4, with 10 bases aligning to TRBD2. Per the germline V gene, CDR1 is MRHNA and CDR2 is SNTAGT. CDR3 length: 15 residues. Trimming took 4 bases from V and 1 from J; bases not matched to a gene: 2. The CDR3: CASSGGTSGTDTQYF. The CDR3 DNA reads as TGTGCCAGCAGTGGAGGGACTAGCGGCACAGATACGCAGTATTTT.

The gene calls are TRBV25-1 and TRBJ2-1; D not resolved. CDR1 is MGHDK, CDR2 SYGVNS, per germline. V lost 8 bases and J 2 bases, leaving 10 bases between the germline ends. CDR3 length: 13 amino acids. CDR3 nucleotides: TGTGCCAGCTCTATTGCGGCCTACAATGAGCAGTTCTTC. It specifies CASSIAAYNEQFF.

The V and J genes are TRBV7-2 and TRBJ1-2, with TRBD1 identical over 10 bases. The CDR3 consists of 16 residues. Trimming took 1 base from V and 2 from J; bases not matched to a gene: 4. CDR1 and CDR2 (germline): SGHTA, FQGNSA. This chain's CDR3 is CASSLGPGQGNYGYTF. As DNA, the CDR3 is TGTGCCAGCAGCTTAGGACCGGGACAGGGGAACTATGGCTACACCTTC.

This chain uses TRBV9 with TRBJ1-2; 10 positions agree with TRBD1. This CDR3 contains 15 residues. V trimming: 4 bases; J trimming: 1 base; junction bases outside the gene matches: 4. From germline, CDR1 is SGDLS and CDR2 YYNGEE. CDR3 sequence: CASSLDRGRNYGYTF. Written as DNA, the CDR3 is TGTGCCAGCAGCCTAGACAGGGGGCGTAACTATGGCTACACCTTC. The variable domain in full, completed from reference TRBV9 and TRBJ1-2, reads DSGVTQTPKHLITATGQRVTLRCSPRSGDLSVYWYQQSLDQGLQFLIQYYNGEERAKGNILERFSAQQFPDLHSELNLSSLELGDSALYFCASSLDRGRNYGYTFGSGTRLTVV.

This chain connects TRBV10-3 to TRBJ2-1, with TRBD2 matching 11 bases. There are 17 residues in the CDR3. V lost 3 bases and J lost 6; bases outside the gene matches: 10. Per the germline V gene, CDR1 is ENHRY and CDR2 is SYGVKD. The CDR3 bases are TGTGCCATCAGTGACGATTTTATAGCGGGAGGGCCCAATGAGCAGTTCTTC. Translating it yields CAISDDFIAGGPNEQFF.

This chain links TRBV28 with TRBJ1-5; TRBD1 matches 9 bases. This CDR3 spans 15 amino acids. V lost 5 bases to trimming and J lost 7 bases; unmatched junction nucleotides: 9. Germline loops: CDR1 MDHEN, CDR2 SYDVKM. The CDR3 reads CASSPQGARGQPQHF. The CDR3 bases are TGTGCCAGCAGTCCACAGGGGGCTCGCGGGCAGCCCCAGCATTTT.

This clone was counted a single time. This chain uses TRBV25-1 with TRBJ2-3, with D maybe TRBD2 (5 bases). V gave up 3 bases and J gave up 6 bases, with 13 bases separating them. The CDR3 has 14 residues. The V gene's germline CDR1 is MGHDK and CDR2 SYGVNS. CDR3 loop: CASSDPTRGDTQYF. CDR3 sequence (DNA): TGTGCCAGCAGTGATCCAACCCGGGGTGATACGCAGTATTTT.

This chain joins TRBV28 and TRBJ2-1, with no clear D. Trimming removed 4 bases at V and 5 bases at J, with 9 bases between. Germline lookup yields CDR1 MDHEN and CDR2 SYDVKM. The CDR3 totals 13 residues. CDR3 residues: CASSSQRDNEQFF. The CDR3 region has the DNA TGTGCCAGCAGTTCCCAGCGTGACAATGAGCAGTTCTTC.

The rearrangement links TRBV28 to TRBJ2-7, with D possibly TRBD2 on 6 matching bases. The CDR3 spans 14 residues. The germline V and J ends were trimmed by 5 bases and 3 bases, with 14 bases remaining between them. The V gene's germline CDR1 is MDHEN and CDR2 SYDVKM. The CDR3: CASSPRGIHYEQYF. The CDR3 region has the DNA TGTGCCAGCAGTCCCCGGGGGATCCACTACGAGCAGTACTTC.

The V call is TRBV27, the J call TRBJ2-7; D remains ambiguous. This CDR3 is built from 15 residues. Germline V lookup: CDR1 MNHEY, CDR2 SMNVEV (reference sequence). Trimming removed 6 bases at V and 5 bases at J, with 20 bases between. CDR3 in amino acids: CASRETRNLRHEQYF. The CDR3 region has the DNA TGTGCCAGCAGAGAGACAAGAAACCTTCGCCACGAGCAGTACTTC.

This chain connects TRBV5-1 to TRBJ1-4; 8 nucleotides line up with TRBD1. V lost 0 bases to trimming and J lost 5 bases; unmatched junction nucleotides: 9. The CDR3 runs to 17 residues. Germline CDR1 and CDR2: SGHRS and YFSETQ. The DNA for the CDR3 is TGCGCCAGCAGCTTGGCCGTTGGGACAGGCTTAAATGAAAAACTGTTTTTT. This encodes CASSLAVGTGLNEKLFF.

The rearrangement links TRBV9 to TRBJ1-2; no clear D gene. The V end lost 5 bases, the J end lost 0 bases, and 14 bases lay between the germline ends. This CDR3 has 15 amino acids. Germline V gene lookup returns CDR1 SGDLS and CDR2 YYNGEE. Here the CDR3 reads CASSKSGRANYGYTF. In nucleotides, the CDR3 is TGTGCCAGCAGTAAATCAGGCAGAGCTAACTATGGCTACACCTTC.

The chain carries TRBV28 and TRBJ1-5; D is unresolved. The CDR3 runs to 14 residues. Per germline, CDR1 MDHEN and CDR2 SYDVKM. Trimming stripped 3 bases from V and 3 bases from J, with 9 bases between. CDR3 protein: CASSLLTNNQPQHF. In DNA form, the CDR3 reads TGTGCCAGCAGTTTGTTAACCAACAATCAGCCCCAGCATTTT.

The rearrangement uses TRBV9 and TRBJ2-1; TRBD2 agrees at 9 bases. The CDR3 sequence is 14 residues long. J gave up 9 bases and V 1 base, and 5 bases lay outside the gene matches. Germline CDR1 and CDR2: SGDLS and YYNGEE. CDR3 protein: CASSVLAGDLEQFF. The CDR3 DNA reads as TGTGCCAGCAGCGTATTAGCGGGAGATCTTGAGCAGTTCTTC.

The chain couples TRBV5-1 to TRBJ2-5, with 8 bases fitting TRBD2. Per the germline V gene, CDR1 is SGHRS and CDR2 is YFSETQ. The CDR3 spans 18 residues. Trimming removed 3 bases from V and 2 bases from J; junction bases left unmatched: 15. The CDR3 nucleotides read TGCGCCAGCAGCTCATCCCTAGCGGGTCAGTTTGTACAAGAGACCCAGTACTTC. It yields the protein CASSSSLAGQFVQETQYF.

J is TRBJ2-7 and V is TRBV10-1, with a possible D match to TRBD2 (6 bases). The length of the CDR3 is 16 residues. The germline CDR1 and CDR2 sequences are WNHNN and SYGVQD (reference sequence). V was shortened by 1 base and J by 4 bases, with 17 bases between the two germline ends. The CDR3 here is CASSEFLGLREYEQYF. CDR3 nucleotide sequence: TGCGCCAGCAGTGAGTTCCTTGGGCTACGGGAGTACGAGCAGTACTTC.

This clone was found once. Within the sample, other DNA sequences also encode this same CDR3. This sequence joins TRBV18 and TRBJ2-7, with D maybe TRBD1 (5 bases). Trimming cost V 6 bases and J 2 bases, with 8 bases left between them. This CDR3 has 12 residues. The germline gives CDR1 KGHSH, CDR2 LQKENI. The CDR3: CASSPGPYEQYF. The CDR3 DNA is TGTGCCAGCTCCCCAGGGCCCTACGAGCAGTACTTC.

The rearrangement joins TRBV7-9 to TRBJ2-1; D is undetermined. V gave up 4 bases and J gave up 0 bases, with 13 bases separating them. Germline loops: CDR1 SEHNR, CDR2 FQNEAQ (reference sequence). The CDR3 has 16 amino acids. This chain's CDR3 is CASSYPGPRSYNEQFF. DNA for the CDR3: TGTGCCAGCAGCTACCCGGGCCCCCGCTCCTACAATGAGCAGTTCTTC.

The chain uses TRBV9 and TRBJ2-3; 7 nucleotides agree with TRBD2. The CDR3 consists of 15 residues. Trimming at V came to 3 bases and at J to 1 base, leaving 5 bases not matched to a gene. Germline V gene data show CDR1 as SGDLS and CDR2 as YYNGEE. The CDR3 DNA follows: TGTGCCAGCAGCGCCATAGCGGGCGGCACAGATACGCAGTATTTT. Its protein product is CASSAIAGGTDTQYF.

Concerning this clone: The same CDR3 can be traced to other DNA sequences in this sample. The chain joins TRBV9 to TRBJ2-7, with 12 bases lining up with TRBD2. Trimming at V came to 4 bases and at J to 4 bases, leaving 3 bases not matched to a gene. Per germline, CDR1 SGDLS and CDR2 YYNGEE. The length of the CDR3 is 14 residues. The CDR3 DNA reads TGTGCCAGCAGCCGGACTAGCGGGACGTACGAGCAGTACTTC. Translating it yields CASSRTSGTYEQYF. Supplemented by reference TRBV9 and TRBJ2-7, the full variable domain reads DSGVTQTPKHLITATGQRVTLRCSPRSGDLSVYWYQQSLDQGLQFLIQYYNGEERAKGNILERFSAQQFPDLHSELNLSSLELGDSALYFCASSRTSGTYEQYFGPGTRLTVT.

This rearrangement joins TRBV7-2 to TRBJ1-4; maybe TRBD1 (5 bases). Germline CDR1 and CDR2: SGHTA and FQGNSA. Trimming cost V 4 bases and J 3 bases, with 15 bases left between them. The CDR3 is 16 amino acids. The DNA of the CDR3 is TGTGCCAGCAGCTCGGGGCAGCTTTGGGCTAATGAAAAACTGTTTTTT. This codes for CASSSGQLWANEKLFF.

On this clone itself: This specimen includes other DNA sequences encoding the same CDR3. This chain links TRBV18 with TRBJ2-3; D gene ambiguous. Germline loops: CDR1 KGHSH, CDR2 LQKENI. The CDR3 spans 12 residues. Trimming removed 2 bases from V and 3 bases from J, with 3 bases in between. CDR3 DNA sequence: TGTGCCAGCTCACCAAAAACAGATACGCAGTATTTT. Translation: CASSPKTDTQYF.

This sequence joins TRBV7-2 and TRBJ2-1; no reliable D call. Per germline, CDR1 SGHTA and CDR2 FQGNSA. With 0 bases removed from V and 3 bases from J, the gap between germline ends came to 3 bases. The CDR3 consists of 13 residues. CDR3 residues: CASSLASYNEQFF. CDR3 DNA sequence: TGTGCCAGCAGCTTAGCTAGCTACAATGAGCAGTTCTTC. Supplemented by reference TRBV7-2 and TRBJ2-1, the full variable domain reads GAGVSQSPSNKVTEKGKDVELRCDPISGHTALYWYRQSLGQGLEFLIYFQGNSAPDKSGLPSDRFSAERTGGSVSTLTIQRTQQEDSAVYLCASSLASYNEQFFGPGTRLTVL.

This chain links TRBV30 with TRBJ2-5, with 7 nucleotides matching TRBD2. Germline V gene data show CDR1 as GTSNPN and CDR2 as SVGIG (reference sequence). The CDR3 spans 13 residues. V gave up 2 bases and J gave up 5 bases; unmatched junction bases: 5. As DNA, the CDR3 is TGTGCCTGGAGTACGGGAGGACGGGAGACCCAGTACTTC. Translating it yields CAWSTGGRETQYF.

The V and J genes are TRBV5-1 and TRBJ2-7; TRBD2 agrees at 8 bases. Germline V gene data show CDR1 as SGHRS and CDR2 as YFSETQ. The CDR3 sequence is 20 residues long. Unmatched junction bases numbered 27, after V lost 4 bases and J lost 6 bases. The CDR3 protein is CASSPGGNRAIWAGGSEQYF. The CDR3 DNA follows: TGCGCCAGCAGCCCCGGGGGAAACAGGGCAATCTGGGCGGGAGGCTCCGAGCAGTACTTC.

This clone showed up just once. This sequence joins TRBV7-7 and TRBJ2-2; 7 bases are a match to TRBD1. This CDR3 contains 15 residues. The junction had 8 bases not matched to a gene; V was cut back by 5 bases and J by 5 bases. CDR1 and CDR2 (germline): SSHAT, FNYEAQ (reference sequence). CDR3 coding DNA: TGTGCCAGCAGCCTACTGACAGGGTCAACCGGGGAGCTGTTTTTT. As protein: CASSLLTGSTGELFF.

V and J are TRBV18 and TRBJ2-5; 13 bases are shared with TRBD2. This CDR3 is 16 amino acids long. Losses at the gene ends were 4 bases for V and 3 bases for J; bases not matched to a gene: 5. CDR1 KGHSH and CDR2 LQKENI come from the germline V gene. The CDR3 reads CASSQGTSGEEETQYF. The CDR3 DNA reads TGTGCCAGCTCACAGGGGACTAGCGGGGAAGAAGAGACCCAGTACTTC.